The 17 T cell receptor beta chains presented below share a single source sample, sequenced in a study of blood T cell repertoires in COVID-19. Clones were sequenced by immunoSEQ multiplex PCR, and TCRdb holds only the in-frame ones, with some missing. The sample comprises 72,000 or so clones, approximately 80% of which are singletons, and roughly 20% rests with the top ten. Sequenced sample: peripheral blood. Receptor source: a man in his 70s who had recovered from COVID-19.

V is TRBV6-5 and J is TRBJ1-1; D unresolved. Trimming shortened V by 6 bases and J by 7 bases, and 18 bases separated the two germline ends. The CDR3 consists of 14 residues. Germline CDR1 is MNHEY and CDR2 is SVGAGI. CDR3 amino acids: CASSDIRRTFEAFF. DNA for the CDR3: TGTGCCAGCAGCGATATCCGCCGCACTTTTGAAGCTTTCTTT.

The V and J genes are TRBV7-2 and TRBJ2-5, with D maybe TRBD1 (6 bases). Germline V CDR1 and CDR2: SGHTA, FQGNSA. CDR3 length equals 14 residues. Trimming stripped 5 bases from V and 4 bases from J, with 14 bases between. DNA for the CDR3: TGTGCCAGCAGCCCTGGGACACGTTCAGAGACCCAGTACTTC. Its protein product is CASSPGTRSETQYF.

This clone came up once. The chain employs TRBV24-1 and TRBJ2-5; TRBD2 matches at 7 bases. The CDR3 contains 15 residues. CDR1 and CDR2 (germline): KGHDR, SFDVKD. Unmatched junction bases numbered 8, after V lost 4 bases and J lost 4 bases. The CDR3 coding sequence is TGTGCCACCAGTGACCCAGGAGGGAGGGGAGAGACCCAGTACTTC. Amino acid sequence: CATSDPGGRGETQYF.

This clone is a singleton in its sample. J is TRBJ1-6 and V is TRBV2; TRBD1 matches 8 bases. The germline V gene encodes CDR1 SNHLY and CDR2 FYNNEI. The CDR3 is 15 residues long. After removal of 7 bases from V and 5 bases from J, the junction contained 7 bases not matched to a gene. The CDR3 loop reads CASNRRDRNNSPLHF. As DNA, the CDR3 is TGTGCCAGCAATCGCCGGGACAGGAATAATTCACCCCTCCACTTT.

A few counts support this clone. The J gene is TRBJ1-2, the V gene TRBV7-9, with unresolved D. This CDR3 is 13 amino acids long. Germline CDR1 SEHNR, CDR2 FQNEAQ (reference sequence). With 3 bases removed from V and 8 bases from J, the gap between germline ends came to 13 bases. CDR3 region: CASSFNRGGGYTF. The CDR3 DNA reads TGTGCCAGCAGCTTTAATCGCGGAGGGGGCTACACCTTC.

This clone is a singleton in its sample. V is TRBV4-3 and J is TRBJ2-1; 9 bases are shared with TRBD2. Germline V CDR1 and CDR2: LGHNA, YSLEER. The V gene end was trimmed by 0 bases and the J gene end by 3 bases; junction bases not matched to a gene: 3. CDR3 length: 16 residues. CDR3 in amino acids: CASSQDVAGVYNEQFF. The CDR3 coding sequence is TGCGCCAGCAGCCAAGATGTAGCGGGAGTCTACAATGAGCAGTTCTTC.

The chain uses TRBV11-3 and TRBJ2-7, with D tentatively TRBD1 (6 bases). Germline V lookup: CDR1 SGHNT, CDR2 YENEEA. The ends were cut back, 0 bases at V and 2 bases at J, with 11 bases in the middle. This CDR3 has 15 amino acids. The CDR3 here is CASSLEQGWTYEQYF. For the CDR3, the DNA is TGTGCCAGCAGCTTAGAACAGGGTTGGACCTACGAGCAGTACTTC.

The chain uses TRBV6-1 and TRBJ1-6; D not resolved. The V gene's germline CDR1 is MNHNS and CDR2 SASEGT. Between the trimmed V and J ends, which lost 3 bases and 8 bases, there was a span of 17 bases. The CDR3 runs 16 residues. The CDR3 DNA sequence: TGTGCCAGCAGTGAGTTCCCGTGGAGGGCTGATTCACCCCTCCACTTT. The encoded protein is CASSEFPWRADSPLHF.

V is TRBV2 and J is TRBJ1-2, with 7 positions matching TRBD1. Germline V gene sequence: CDR1 SNHLY, CDR2 FYNNEI. Losses at the gene ends were 4 bases for V and 7 bases for J; bases not matched to a gene: 6. The CDR3 has 13 residues. CDR3 protein: CASSVGTESGYTF. CDR3 coding DNA: TGTGCCAGCAGTGTGGGGACAGAATCTGGCTACACCTTC.

The chain combines TRBV2 with TRBJ2-2; 11 bases are a match to TRBD2. CDR3 length equals 17 residues. The V and J ends lost 4 bases and 0 bases, in that order; junction bases with no gene match: 4. CDR1 is SNHLY and CDR2 is FYNNEI in the germline V gene. CDR3 sequence (DNA): TGTGCCAGCAGTGGTTCGACTAGCGGGGCGAACACCGGGGAGCTGTTTTTT. It translates to CASSGSTSGANTGELFF.

The V gene is TRBV9, the J gene TRBJ2-3, with 8 nucleotides matching TRBD2. Trimming cost V 6 bases and J 2 bases; bases outside gene matches: 8. Germline CDR1 SGDLS, CDR2 YYNGEE. The CDR3 totals 15 residues. The DNA of the CDR3 is TGTGCCAGCACCACACTAGCGGTTAACACAGATACGCAGTATTTT. Amino acid sequence: CASTTLAVNTDTQYF.

The gene calls are TRBV5-1 and TRBJ2-2, with 8 bases fitting TRBD1. This CDR3 spans 18 amino acids. The J segment lost 1 base and the V segment lost 2 bases, leaving 10 bases of the junction unmatched. Germline V CDR1 and CDR2: SGHRS, YFSETQ. The DNA for the CDR3 is TGCGCCAGCAGCTTAAGTGTTCGCGGGACAGGGAACACCGGGGAGCTGTTTTTT. This translates into CASSLSVRGTGNTGELFF.

In this sample, this clone turned up once. This chain joins TRBV6-6 and TRBJ1-1; D gene uncertain. The V gene's germline CDR1 is MNHNY and CDR2 SVGAGI (reference sequence). Trimming cost V 2 bases and J 10 bases, with 11 bases left between them. CDR3 length equals 12 residues. This CDR3 reads CASSYEEGRAFF. In DNA form, the CDR3 reads TGTGCCAGCAGTTACGAGGAGGGTCGAGCTTTCTTT.

This chain uses TRBV30 with TRBJ1-6; D ambiguous. V lost 3 bases, J lost 7 bases, and 10 bases lay in between. The CDR3 runs 13 residues. Looked up from germline, CDR1 is GTSNPN and CDR2 is SVGIG (reference sequence). In DNA, the CDR3 is TGTGCCTGGAGGAAGGCGCGGAATTCACCCCTCCACTTT. Residues: CAWRKARNSPLHF.

V usage is TRBV11-3 and J usage is TRBJ2-7; D remains ambiguous. Trimming shortened V by 1 base and J by 2 bases, and 9 bases separated the two germline ends. CDR3 length: 14 residues. CDR1 and CDR2 (germline): SGHNT, YENEEA. The CDR3, as DNA: TGTGCCAGCAGCTTAGGTTTCACTACCTACGAGCAGTACTTC. Translated: CASSLGFTTYEQYF. The full variable domain, completed using reference TRBV11-3 and TRBJ2-7, is EAGVVQSPRYKIIEKKQPVAFWCNPISGHNTLYWYLQNLGQGPELLIRYENEEAVDDSQLPKDRFSAERLKGVDSTLKIQPAELGDSAVYLCASSLGFTTYEQYFGPGTRLTVT.

There are many counts of this clone. The rearrangement joins TRBV18 to TRBJ2-5, with 7 bases that match TRBD2. The CDR3 has 20 residues. The germline V gene has CDR1 KGHSH and CDR2 LQKENI. The J segment lost 4 bases and the V segment lost 5 bases, leaving 25 bases of the junction unmatched. The CDR3 bases are TGTGCCAGCTCAGCGCTACCAATAATTACGGGGGGACGTGATAGAGAGACCCAGTACTTC. It yields the protein CASSALPIITGGRDRETQYF. The full variable domain, rest sourced from reference TRBV18 and TRBJ2-5, is NAGVMQNPRHLVRRRGQEARLRCSPMKGHSHVYWYRQLPEEGLKFMVYLQKENIIDESGMPKERFSAEFPKEGPSILRIQQVVRGDSAAYFCASSALPIITGGRDRETQYFGPGTRLLVL.

The rearrangement links TRBV27 to TRBJ2-5; tentatively, D is TRBD2 (6 bases). Germline CDR1 is MNHEY and CDR2 is SMNVEV (reference sequence). This CDR3 region has 14 residues. V lost 2 bases and J lost 4, with 11 bases in between. CDR3 nucleotide sequence: TGTGCCAGCAGTTTAAAGGGGCGGGGAGAGACCCAGTACTTC. Its translation is CASSLKGRGETQYF.